This T cell receptor beta chain was found in a study of CXCR3-negative and CXCR3-positive naive CD8 T cells. Identification of naive CD8+ T cells rested on CD45RO-CCR7+CD27+CD95- status. The CDR3 has 13 amino acids. Germline CDR1 and CDR2: MNHEY and SVGAGI. Carrying UMI labels, the TRB cDNA libraries were prepared through 5' RACE. TCRdb re-called the 5' RACE reads, yielding one record per CDR3 amino acid sequence without DNA. This sample contains fewer than 60,000 distinct CDR3 sequences. The rearrangement links TRBV6-5 to TRBJ2-1; no DNA is available, so the TRBD2 call from TCRdb remains unchecked. The source material was naive CXCR3- CD8+ T cells from blood. The subset here: CD45RO-CCR7+CD27+CD95- naive CD8+ T cells lacking CXCR3 (TNR3-). The TCR comes from a human donor in good health. Some clones in this sample may be carry-over from other donors' samples. CDR3 in amino acids: CASRPGLFNEQFF.